A single sample is the source of the 23 T cell receptor beta chains below, sequenced in a study of Ad26.COV2.S vaccination and SARS-CoV-2 variants. Assay: immunoSEQ multiplex PCR; the TCRdb copy retains only in-frame clones and omits some. The sample comprises about 680,000 clones, more than 70% of which are singletons, and approximately 1.5% rests with the top ten. The treatment here: some 20 received Ad26.COV2.S at low or high dose, single or two shots; several received placebo; per-sample allocation not given. Day 63 following the first vaccine or placebo injection was when the samples were taken. This specimen consisted of peripheral blood, obtained in a trial of Ad26.COV2.S vaccine versus placebo. These receptors were obtained from a person between 18 and 59 years old who received the Ad26.COV2.S COVID-19 vaccine or a placebo.

V is TRBV5-1 and J is TRBJ2-5; D remains unclear. The V end lost 1 base, the J end lost 0 bases, and 7 bases lay between the germline ends. The CDR3 sequence is 14 residues long. Germline CDR1 SGHRS, CDR2 YFSETQ. The CDR3 DNA reads TGCGCCAGCAGCTTGTCCGGGTACCAAGAGACCCAGTACTTC. It translates to CASSLSGYQETQYF.

On this clone: This may be a read error: a much more frequent sequence differs by one nucleotide. Different DNA sequences within this sample yield the same CDR3. This chain connects TRBV10-1 to TRBJ2-6; the D is unclear. Trimming cost V 6 bases and J 2 bases, with 5 bases left between them. The CDR3 spans 13 residues. Germline assignment: CDR1 WNHNN and CDR2 SYGVQD (reference sequence). The CDR3 here is CASSDPGANVLTF. The CDR3 nucleotides are TGCGCCAGCAGCGACCCTGGGGCCAACGTCCTGACTTTC.

This clone was recorded once. The chain employs TRBV25-1 and TRBJ2-6, with no clear D. Germline V gene sequence: CDR1 MGHDK, CDR2 SYGVNS. V lost 2 bases and J 2 bases, leaving 1 base between the germline ends. The length of the CDR3 is 13 residues. CDR3 sequence: CASSEAGANVLTF. The CDR3 nucleotides read TGTGCCAGCAGTGAAGCTGGGGCCAACGTCCTGACTTTC. The full variable domain, completed using reference TRBV25-1 and TRBJ2-6, is EADIYQTPRYLVIGTGKKITLECSQTMGHDKMYWYQQDPGMELHLIHYSYGVNSTEKGDLSSESTVSRIRTEHFPLTLESARPSHTSQYLCASSEAGANVLTFGAGSRLTVL.

The CDR3 DNA sequence: TGTGCCAGCCGCAGGAGGGCTGAAGCTTTCTTT. This translates into CASRRRAEAFF. The J gene is TRBJ1-1, the V gene TRBV6-5; no clear D. Trimming shortened V by 8 bases and J by 6 bases, and 10 bases separated the two germline ends. This CDR3 is 11 amino acids long. Germline V gives CDR1 MNHEY, CDR2 SVGAGI.

This chain joins TRBV6-1 and TRBJ2-1, with D possibly matching TRBD1 (7 bases). Trimming stripped 3 bases from V and 9 bases from J, with 12 bases between. Germline CDR1 reads MNHNS; CDR2 reads SASEGT. The CDR3 spans 13 residues. The CDR3: CASSEEGAGEQFF. For the CDR3, the DNA is TGTGCCAGCAGTGAGGAGGGGGCAGGTGAGCAGTTCTTC.

This chain joins TRBV5-1 and TRBJ2-7; 7 bases agree with TRBD1. The CDR3 consists of 12 residues. Germline trimming cut 0 bases from V and 12 bases from J; bases unmatched to any gene: 6. CDR1 and CDR2 from the germline V gene are SGHRS and YFSETQ. The CDR3 region is CASSLVQGPPYF. The CDR3 DNA follows: TGCGCCAGCAGCTTGGTACAGGGGCCTCCGTACTTC. The entire variable domain, with the rest obtained from reference TRBV5-1 and TRBJ2-7, is as follows: KAGVTQTPRYLIKTRGQQVTLSCSPISGHRSVSWYQQTPGQGLQFLFEYFSETQRNKGNFPGRFSGRQFSNSRSEMNVSTLELGDSALYLCASSLVQGPPYFGPGTRLTVT.

The rearrangement joins TRBV27 to TRBJ1-1; D may be TRBD1 (5 bases). CDR3 size: 18 residues. The V gene lost 2 bases and the J gene lost 11 bases, with 30 bases spanning the gap. CDR1 is MNHEY and CDR2 is SMNVEV in the germline V gene (reference sequence). CDR3 sequence reads: CASSLGGVGDGSIKRAFF. The CDR3 nucleotides are TGTGCCAGCAGTTTAGGGGGGGTAGGGGACGGATCCATCAAGCGGGCTTTCTTT.

The count of this clone is one. The V and J genes are TRBV5-1 and TRBJ1-1; D gene unclear. In germline, CDR1 is SGHRS, CDR2 YFSETQ. The CDR3 totals 14 residues. With 0 bases removed from V and 6 bases from J, the gap between germline ends came to 12 bases. CDR3: CASSLAGPPAEAFF. The CDR3, as DNA: TGCGCCAGCAGCTTGGCGGGTCCCCCGGCTGAAGCTTTCTTT.

The rearrangement joins TRBV30 to TRBJ2-1; D is unclear. CDR1 is GTSNPN, CDR2 SVGIG, per germline (reference sequence). Trimming took 0 bases from V and 4 from J, leaving 10 bases between them. The CDR3 consists of 14 residues. The CDR3 coding sequence is TGTGCCTGGAGTGTAAGGTCAGATTACAATGAGCAGTTCTTC. This sequence encodes CAWSVRSDYNEQFF.

The V gene is TRBV18, the J gene TRBJ1-5; D is undetermined. The V end was cut by 3 bases, the J end by 4 bases, with 7 bases between. Germline CDR1 is KGHSH and CDR2 is LQKENI. This CDR3 region has 13 residues. The CDR3 DNA is TGTGCCAGCTCACCGGAAATAAATCAGCCCCAGCATTTT. Translation: CASSPEINQPQHF.

This sequence joins TRBV6-5 and TRBJ1-2; TRBD1 matches 8 bases. The germline V gene has CDR1 MNHEY and CDR2 SVGAGI. This CDR3 contains 16 residues. The ends lost 0 bases at V and 0 bases at J; junction bases unmatched: 3. Here the CDR3 reads CASSYSGTGANYGYTF. The CDR3 DNA follows: TGTGCCAGCAGTTACTCGGGGACAGGAGCTAACTATGGCTACACCTTC.

The genes are TRBV10-2 and TRBJ1-5; 7 bases fit TRBD1. Germline CDR1 and CDR2: WSHSY and SAAADI. The CDR3 consists of 16 residues. J lost 6 bases, V lost 2 bases, and 10 bases had no gene match. The CDR3 protein is CASSERGQGWSQPQHF. In nucleotides, the CDR3 is TGCGCCAGCAGTGAGAGGGGGCAGGGGTGGAGTCAGCCCCAGCATTTT.

A single count supports this clone. V gene TRBV7-9 combines with J gene TRBJ1-2; no firm D call. The CDR3 has 14 amino acids. CDR1 and CDR2 (germline): SEHNR, FQNEAQ (reference sequence). Trimming cost V 1 base and J 7 bases, with 13 bases left between them. CDR3 sequence (DNA): TGTGCCAGCAGCTTAGTAGAGCCCGAGGGTGGCTACACCTTC. This gives the protein CASSLVEPEGGYTF.

The rearrangement joins TRBV7-9 to TRBJ1-4; 9 nucleotides agree with TRBD1. After removal of 6 bases from V and 4 bases from J, the junction contained 6 bases not matched to a gene. Germline values: CDR1 SEHNR, CDR2 FQNEAQ (reference sequence). The CDR3 has 15 amino acids. The CDR3 protein is CASSRGQGSNEKLFF. The CDR3 DNA sequence: TGTGCCAGCAGTCGAGGACAGGGGAGTAATGAAAAACTGTTTTTT.

The J gene is TRBJ2-7, the V gene TRBV28; the D gene could be TRBD1 or TRBD2 (5 bases each). V lost 8 bases and J 2 bases, leaving 7 bases between the germline ends. The CDR3 covers 11 residues. Germline CDR1 MDHEN, CDR2 SYDVKM. CDR3 residues: CASQGPYEQYF. CDR3 coding DNA: TGTGCCAGCCAGGGACCCTACGAGCAGTACTTC.

The rearrangement links TRBV30 to TRBJ2-2; possibly TRBD1 for D (6 bases). The CDR3 has 14 amino acids. V gave up 0 bases and J gave up 10 bases, with 15 bases separating them. The V gene's germline CDR1 is GTSNPN and CDR2 SVGIG (reference sequence). The CDR3 protein is CAWSVRLGAEELFF. The CDR3 DNA reads TGTGCCTGGAGTGTACGTCTGGGGGCGGAGGAGCTGTTTTTT.

As for this clone: The same CDR3 arises from other DNA sequences in this sample as well. V and J are TRBV7-2 and TRBJ1-6; TRBD1 aligns across 8 bases. V lost 1 base, J lost 6 bases, and 2 bases stayed unmatched. CDR3 length: 15 residues. Per the germline V gene, CDR1 is SGHTA and CDR2 is FQGNSA. This CDR3 is CASSLGDRGNSPLHF. The DNA for the CDR3 is TGTGCCAGCAGCTTAGGAGACAGGGGTAATTCACCCCTCCACTTT.

This chain joins TRBV7-9 and TRBJ1-1; 11 bases fit TRBD1. Looked up from germline, CDR1 is SEHNR and CDR2 is FQNEAQ (reference sequence). This CDR3 has 14 amino acids. Losses at the gene ends were 6 bases for V and 5 bases for J; bases not matched to a gene: 5. The DNA of the CDR3 is TGTGCCAGCAGTTCCGGACAGGGGGCTACTGAAGCTTTCTTT. This translates into CASSSGQGATEAFF.

Remarks on this clone: Other DNA sequences in this specimen translate into the identical CDR3. This rearrangement joins TRBV5-1 to TRBJ2-5; 9 nucleotides line up with TRBD1. This CDR3 comprises 13 residues. Trimming at V came to 4 bases and at J to 5 bases, leaving 3 bases not matched to a gene. In germline, CDR1 is SGHRS, CDR2 YFSETQ. This CDR3 is CASSTGGWETQYF. CDR3 nucleotides: TGCGCCAGCAGCACAGGGGGCTGGGAGACCCAGTACTTC.

There are a few counts of this clone. The chain uses TRBV29-1 and TRBJ2-3; TRBD2 aligns across 9 bases. The CDR3 has 14 amino acids. Germline loops: CDR1 SQVTM, CDR2 ANQGSEA. V shed 5 bases and J 4 bases; nucleotides not matched to a gene: 7. The CDR3 region has the DNA TGCAGCGTTCTGTCTAGCGGGATCCCAGATACGCAGTATTTT. Translated, it gives CSVLSSGIPDTQYF.

The rearrangement uses TRBV5-4 and TRBJ2-6, with D maybe TRBD1 (5 bases). V was clipped by 4 bases and J by 0 bases, with 8 bases between them. The CDR3 is 15 residues long. Looked up from germline, CDR1 is SGHNT and CDR2 is YYREEE (reference sequence). CDR3 DNA: TGTGCCAGCAGCACAGACAGCTCTGGGGCCAACGTCCTGACTTTC. Protein sequence: CASSTDSSGANVLTF.

The chain employs TRBV4-2 and TRBJ1-1; D not resolved. Germline lookup yields CDR1 LGHNA and CDR2 YNFKEQ. The CDR3 sequence is 11 residues long. Deletions cut 4 bases from V and 6 bases from J, with 6 bases between. The CDR3: CASSLRAEAFF. The CDR3 DNA is TGTGCCAGCAGCCTCCGCGCTGAAGCTTTCTTT.

The CDR3 loop is CASSRDGYEQYF. CDR3 sequence (DNA): TGCGCCAGCAGCCGGGACGGCTACGAGCAGTACTTC. The chain carries TRBV4-3 and TRBJ2-7; the D gene could be TRBD1 or TRBD2 (5 bases each). Germline V gene lookup returns CDR1 LGHNA and CDR2 YSLEER. The CDR3 runs 12 residues. Trimming removed 4 bases from V and 3 bases from J, with 7 bases in between.